Listed below are T cell receptor beta chains from one sample, sequenced in a study of T cells after yellow fever vaccination. Via MiXCR, TCRdb re-called the 5' RACE reads, giving one row per CDR3 protein. This sample yields roughly 520,000 distinct CDR3 sequences, of which just over 20% are seen a single time; around 17% belongs to the top ten. This material consisted of PBMCs, taken roughly 20 days after the first yellow fever vaccination. These receptors were collected from a man aged 18 to 30 who received the YFV17D yellow fever vaccine. Each CDR3 is given with its conserved first and last residue. The D gene is left open where the match is weak. A clone size is listed for some rows: how often the clone was seen (once, few, many), or a class if it is expanded.

v_call	d_call	j_call	clone_size	cdr3_aa	cdr3_nt
TRBV10-3	NA	TRBJ2-7	many	CAAQVGAGEYEQYF	TGTGCCGCACAGGTCGGGGCTGGGGAATACGAGCAGTACTTC
TRBV12-3/TRBV12-4	NA	TRBJ2-1	few	CASTRWGSDEQFF	TGTGCCAGCACCCGATGGGGATCCGATGAGCAGTTCTTC
TRBV28	NA	TRBJ1-1	NA	CASSAQGGGTEAFF	TGTGCCAGCAGCGCTCAGGGAGGGGGCACTGAAGCTTTCTTT
TRBV20-1	NA	TRBJ1-5	few	CSALVPNQPQHF	TGCAGTGCCCTAGTCCCCAATCAGCCCCAGCATTTT
TRBV5-6	TRBD1	TRBJ1-2	NA	CASSLGDRDVDYGYTF	TGTGCCAGCAGCTTGGGTGACAGGGACGTAGACTATGGCTACACCTTC
TRBV7-2	TRBD2	TRBJ2-2	NA	CASSLRTSGTGELFF	TGTGCCAGCAGCTTAAGGACTAGCGGCACCGGGGAGCTGTTTTTT
TRBV12-5	NA	TRBJ2-3	NA	CASGSGYSARDTQYF	TGTGCTAGTGGTTCCGGATACAGTGCGAGAGATACGCAGTATTTT
TRBV5-1	TRBD1	TRBJ2-5	NA	CASSWRTGDRETQYF	TGCGCCAGCAGCTGGCGGACAGGGGATCGAGAGACCCAGTACTTC
TRBV5-5	NA	TRBJ2-1	NA	CASSLARSVTYEQFF	TGTGCCAGCAGCTTGGCTAGATCGGTAACCTATGAGCAGTTCTTC
TRBV12-3/TRBV12-4	TRBD2	TRBJ2-1	NA	CASSFHRAGGFNEQFF	TGTGCCAGCAGCTTTCACCGTGCGGGGGGGTTCAATGAGCAGTTCTTC
TRBV30	NA	TRBJ1-1	NA	CAWNSVAEAFF	TGTGCCTGGAACAGCGTGGCAGAAGCTTTCTTT
TRBV18	NA	TRBJ2-3	NA	CASSPASTDTQYF	TGTGCCAGCTCACCAGCTAGCACAGATACGCAGTATTTT
TRBV29-1	NA	TRBJ2-3	few	CSVTGTTDTQYF	TGCAGCGTTACGGGGACCACAGATACGCAGTATTTT
TRBV28	NA	TRBJ2-7	NA	CASSLTVPYEQYF	TGTGCCAGCAGTTTAACGGTTCCCTACGAGCAGTACTTC
TRBV10-1	NA	TRBJ2-1	few	CASSEGDSNVYEQFF	TGCGCCAGCAGTGAGGGGGACTCTAACGTGTATGAGCAGTTCTTC
TRBV7-8	TRBD1	TRBJ2-1	few	CASRGTANNEQFF	TGTGCCAGCAGAGGGACAGCTAACAATGAGCAGTTCTTC
TRBV20-1	NA	TRBJ2-3	NA	CSARATRTDTQYF	TGCAGTGCTAGGGCTACGCGCACAGATACGCAGTATTTT
TRBV4-2	NA	TRBJ1-5	NA	CASSHEGGSNQPQHF	TGTGCCAGCAGCCACGAGGGGGGCAGCAATCAGCCCCAGCATTTT
TRBV6-1	NA	TRBJ2-1	NA	CASSGDQHSNEQFF	TGTGCCAGCAGCGGGGACCAGCACAGCAATGAGCAGTTCTTC
TRBV12-3/TRBV12-4	NA	TRBJ1-6	many	CASSQRGSYNSPLHF	TGTGCCAGCAGTCAAAGGGGTTCCTATAATTCACCCCTCCACTTT
TRBV6-1	NA	TRBJ2-4	NA	CASSDVVGKNIQYF	TGTGCCAGCAGTGACGTCGTCGGGAAAAACATTCAGTACTTC
TRBV14	TRBD2	TRBJ2-4	few	CASSNSGRNIQYF	TGTGCCAGCAGCAACTCCGGGAGGAACATTCAGTACTTC
TRBV7-2	TRBD1	TRBJ2-7	few	CASSLAPGGTYEQYF	TGTGCCAGCAGCTTAGCTCCAGGGGGCACCTACGAGCAGTACTTC
TRBV5-4	TRBD1	TRBJ2-2	NA	CASSNRDRGPPGELFF	TGTGCCAGCAGCAACCGGGACAGGGGCCCTCCCGGGGAGCTGTTTTTT
TRBV2	NA	TRBJ1-4	few	CASKRDVHNEKLFF	TGTGCCAGCAAACGGGACGTACATAATGAAAAACTGTTTTTT
TRBV29-1	NA	TRBJ2-1	NA	CSVETRRPNEQFF	TGCAGCGTCGAAACTCGGAGACCCAATGAGCAGTTCTTC
TRBV5-1	TRBD1	TRBJ2-1	NA	CASSRDSNNEQFF	TGCGCCAGCAGCCGGGACAGTAACAATGAGCAGTTCTTC
TRBV2	TRBD2	TRBJ2-3	many	CASIGLAGARRYF	TGTGCCAGCATTGGACTAGCGGGGGCACGGAGGTATTTT
TRBV6-1	NA	TRBJ1-5	NA	CASSEQGRQPQHF	TGTGCCAGCAGTGAACAGGGGCGACAGCCCCAGCATTTT
TRBV7-9	NA	TRBJ1-1	NA	CASSLAGAAEAFF	TGTGCCAGCAGCTTAGCGGGGGCCGCGGAAGCTTTCTTT
TRBV18	NA	TRBJ1-2	NA	CASSPTPNYGYTF	TGTGCCAGCTCACCTACACCCAACTATGGCTACACCTTC
TRBV7-3	TRBD2	TRBJ2-1	many	CASSSGTINEQFF	TGTGCCAGCAGCAGCGGGACGATCAATGAGCAGTTCTTC
TRBV20-1	NA	TRBJ2-5	many	CSARVSGTAQETQYF	TGCAGTGCTAGAGTCTCGGGAACAGCTCAAGAGACCCAGTACTTC
TRBV20-1	NA	TRBJ1-5	few	CSATLDRGQPQHF	TGCAGTGCCACGCTTGACCGGGGGCAGCCCCAGCATTTT
TRBV4-2	NA	TRBJ2-7	NA	CASSQDRYTTYEQYF	TGTGCCAGCAGCCAAGATAGGTACACGACCTACGAGCAGTACTTC
TRBV30	NA	TRBJ2-2	few	CAWSRATGELFF	TGTGCCTGGTCCAGGGCGACCGGGGAGCTGTTTTTT
TRBV12-3/TRBV12-4	NA	TRBJ1-5	NA	CATQLDISNQPQHF	TGTGCCACCCAATTAGACATTAGCAATCAGCCCCAGCATTTT
TRBV6-2/TRBV6-3	NA	TRBJ2-1	NA	CASSSEVLAGYDEQFF	TGTGCCAGCAGTTCCGAGGTCTTGGCAGGGTACGATGAGCAGTTCTTC
TRBV5-1	NA	TRBJ2-1	NA	CASSAATYNEQFF	TGCGCCAGCAGCGCCGCGACCTACAATGAGCAGTTCTTC
TRBV11-2	TRBD1	TRBJ1-1	NA	CASSQDRGFVMNTEAFF	TGTGCCAGCAGCCAAGACAGGGGGTTCGTGATGAACACTGAAGCTTTCTTT
TRBV9	TRBD2	TRBJ2-2	few	CASSDPMGRENTGELFF	TGTGCCAGCAGCGACCCTATGGGGAGGGAGAACACCGGGGAGCTGTTTTTT
TRBV5-1	NA	TRBJ1-1	few	CASTLQDDTEAFF	TGCGCCAGCACCCTTCAGGATGACACTGAAGCTTTCTTT
TRBV10-3	NA	TRBJ1-4	many	CAIKSAGDEKLFF	TGTGCCATTAAGTCGGCAGGGGACGAAAAACTGTTTTTT
TRBV5-1	NA	TRBJ1-2	few	CASRAEGYGYTF	TGCGCCAGCAGGGCGGAAGGCTATGGCTACACCTTC